One TCR beta chain is described in this entry. Its target is not known. Trimming removed 5 bases from V and 1 base from J, with 11 bases in between. This CDR3 comprises 13 residues. CDR1 is DFQATT and CDR2 is SNEGSKA in the germline V gene (reference sequence). The data were taken from a study of T-cell reconstitution after alpha-beta-depleted transplantation in children. General study findings and limits: Certain patients had high TCRbeta diversity at day 60, and it came from recipient T cells and thymic progenitors that survived. Several hundred expanded graft clones reportedly gave rise to the alpha-beta T cells present about two months after transplant. One year after transplant, T-cell counts and diversity came mostly from newly produced T cells.

Unique molecular identifiers were incorporated into the prepared TCRbeta library. MiXCR, run by TCRdb on the PCR reads, gives a single entry per CDR3 protein. The top ten clones hold under 45% of a sample with roughly 570,000 distinct CDR3 sequences, 20% to 30% of them seen once. This sequence originates from a boy younger than two with Wiskott-Aldrich syndrome, due to receive a stem cell transplant. The sample was PBMCs, taken before TCRalphabeta/CD19-depleted stem cell transplant. The chain recombines TRBV20-1 with TRBJ1-1, with D maybe TRBD1 (6 bases). This chain's CDR3 is CSAPATGNTEAFF. CDR3 nucleotides: TGCAGTGCTCCCGCGACAGGGAACACTGAAGCTTTCTTT.